The clone carrying this T cell receptor beta chain has just a few counts. The data are from a study of beta chain features in type 1 diabetes. Expressed TCRB transcripts were sequenced after all isolated RNA was converted to cDNA. Produced via immunoSEQ multiplex PCR; TCRdb's table is partial and in-frame only. The sample lists 330,000 or so clones, 14% occurring once. CDR1 is LNHDA and CDR2 is SQIVND in the germline V gene (reference sequence). The CDR3 runs to 14 residues. Losses at the gene ends were 3 bases for V and 9 bases for J; bases not matched to a gene: 7. This rearrangement joins TRBV19 to TRBJ2-1, with 8 bases identical to TRBD2. The receptor was derived from a man aged 25 to 45 in good health. Input material: central memory CD4+ T cells from blood. For the CDR3, the DNA is TGTGCCAGTAGTATGTTCAAGCGGGAGTCTGAGCAGTTCTTC. It yields the protein CASSMFKRESEQFF.